These 6 T cell receptor beta chains share one sample of origin, sequenced in a study of CD8 T cells in Susac syndrome. Random hexamers were used to reverse transcribe 0.5 to 1 ug of RNA. TCRdb processed the immunoSEQ multiplex PCR reads anew with MiXCR; each CDR3 protein has one entry. The repertoire holds around 170,000 distinct CDR3 sequences, about 94% seen once, with approximately 0.1% in the top ten. The sequenced sample consisted of CD4+ T cells from PBMCs. The receptors were sampled from a human donor with Susac syndrome.

The chain links TRBV19 to TRBJ1-1; the D is unclear. Germline CDR1 LNHDA, CDR2 SQIVND (reference sequence). CDR3 size: 13 residues. The germline V and J ends were trimmed by 0 bases and 4 bases, with 6 bases remaining between them. The CDR3 sequence: CASSIEGGTEAFF. CDR3 DNA: TGTGCCAGTAGTATAGAGGGTGGCACTGAAGCTTTCTTT.

The chain links TRBV30 to TRBJ2-2; 9 bases match TRBD1. Germline CDR1 is GTSNPN and CDR2 is SVGIG (reference sequence). V shed 3 bases, J shed 2 bases, and the junction held 7 bases outside the gene matches. The CDR3 is 16 amino acids. Written as DNA, the CDR3 is TGTGCCTGGAGCCCACAGGGGGCAATAAACACCGGGGAGCTGTTTTTT. It specifies CAWSPQGAINTGELFF. Full variable domain (rest looked up from reference TRBV30 and TRBJ2-2): SQTIHQWPATLVQPVGSPLSLECTVEGTSNPNLYWYRQAAGRGLQLLFYSVGIGQISSEVPQNLSASRPQDRQFILSSKKLLLSDSGFYLCAWSPQGAINTGELFFGEGSRLTVL.

The J gene is TRBJ1-6, the V gene TRBV9; TRBD1 agrees at 10 bases. Germline CDR1 SGDLS, CDR2 YYNGEE. V lost 0 bases and J lost 6; bases outside the gene matches: 3. The CDR3 has 16 amino acids. The chain's CDR3 is CASSVGGDRGNSPLHF. The CDR3 nucleotides are TGTGCCAGCAGCGTAGGCGGGGACAGGGGTAATTCACCCCTCCACTTT.

This clonotype has just one count. CDR3 nucleotide sequence: TGCAGTGCTAGAGATCTCCAGGGGGCAGCCTATGGCTACACCTTC. As protein: CSARDLQGAAYGYTF. J is TRBJ1-2 and V is TRBV20-1; 8 bases map to TRBD1. Germline trimming cut 0 bases from V and 4 bases from J; bases unmatched to any gene: 7. The CDR3 spans 15 residues. Germline CDR1 is DFQATT and CDR2 is SNEGSKA (reference sequence).

The chain carries TRBV20-1 and TRBJ2-1; TRBD2 is a possible D gene (5 bases). The CDR3 spans 12 residues. The germline V gene encodes CDR1 DFQATT and CDR2 SNEGSKA (reference sequence). With 1 base removed from V and 8 bases from J, the gap between germline ends came to 9 bases. This chain's CDR3 is CSARGRGYEQFF. The CDR3 DNA reads as TGCAGTGCTAGAGGCCGCGGGTATGAGCAGTTCTTC.

The rearrangement links TRBV30 to TRBJ1-1; D gene ambiguous. The CDR3 consists of 12 residues. Trimming removed 5 bases from V and 3 bases from J, with 10 bases in between. Germline V lookup: CDR1 GTSNPN, CDR2 SVGIG (reference sequence). The CDR3: CAWAERHTEAFF. Here the CDR3 DNA reads TGTGCCTGGGCCGAGAGGCACACTGAAGCTTTCTTT.